This T cell receptor beta chain was identified during a study of a mutant IDH1 vaccine in newly diagnosed glioma. At the level of the study: Treated patients were around 60% male, approximately 38% female, mean age 40.4 years. Former treatment meant radiotherapy, temozolomide, or both; the majority had gotten both.

Of note for this clone: Its antigen is still unknown.

Clones were read by immunoSEQ multiplex PCR, and TCRdb kept only the in-frame ones, dropping some. In the table there are about 94,000 clones, around nine tenths of which are singletons. Time point in this sample: week 47, end of study. Mutant IDH1 20-mer peptide, at 300 ug, made up each vaccine dose, with topical imiquimod. The TCR was taken from a woman between 45 and 65 years old with glioma. This sample comprised PBMCs, obtained from a glioma patient whose treatment included an IDH1 peptide vaccine.

Here the CDR3 reads CASSLGTSASNEQFF. The CDR3 nucleotides read TGTGCCAGCAGCCTAGGGACTAGCGCCTCCAATGAGCAGTTCTTC. The rearrangement uses TRBV9 and TRBJ2-1; TRBD2 matches at 10 bases. Trimming cost V 4 bases and J 6 bases; bases outside gene matches: 7. CDR3 length equals 15 residues. The germline V gene has CDR1 SGDLS and CDR2 YYNGEE.